These T cell receptor beta chains were read from a single sample in a study of response to subunit inactivated influenza vaccine. TCRdb re-called the RT-PCR reads through MiXCR, storing one row per CDR3 protein. The sample yields hundreds of thousands of distinct CDR3 sequences, 15% to 18% seen once. Here the sequenced sample was PBMCs from blood, taken roughly 13 days after vaccination. The origin of the receptors is a man aged 45-65 years who received an inactivated influenza vaccine. CDR3s include the opening cysteine and the closing phenylalanine or tryptophan. A D gene is named only where the DNA matches it firmly. For some rows the clone size is stated as once, few or many, or as a class when expanded; others skip it.

>TRBV10-3|.|.|TRBJ2-7
TGTGCCATCAGTGATGGTGGGCGCGAGCAGTACTTC
CAISDGGREQYF
>TRBV11-2|.|many|TRBJ2-5
TGTGCCAGCAGCTCGGGGGGCTATCCTGGAACCCAGTACTTC
CASSSGGYPGTQYF
>TRBV6-1|.|many|TRBJ2-1
TGTGCCAGCAGTCCTTCCGGCTGGGGGAATGAGCAGTTCTTC
CASSPSGWGNEQFF
>TRBV24-1|.|.|TRBJ2-5
TGTGCCACCAGTGATTCGGGGACGCCTCAAGAGACCCAGTACTTC
CATSDSGTPQETQYF
>TRBV6-5|TRBD2|few|TRBJ2-7
TGTGCCAGCAGTTATCGTAGCGGGAGGGCTTCCTACGAGCAGTACTTC
CASSYRSGRASYEQYF
>TRBV7-2|.|.|TRBJ1-2
TGTGCCAGCAGCTTGTCCCAGGACGATGGCTACACCTTC
CASSLSQDDGYTF
>TRBV5-1|TRBD2|few|TRBJ2-5
TGCGCCAGCAGCTTGGCCGCTAGCGGAGCTGGGGAGACCCAGTACTTC
CASSLAASGAGETQYF
>TRBV12-3/TRBV12-4|TRBD2|few|TRBJ2-7
TGTGCCAGCAGTTTAGGGCTAGCGGGGATCTACGAGCAGTACTTC
CASSLGLAGIYEQYF
>TRBV10-3|.|few|TRBJ2-3
TGTGCCATCAGTGAGGTTAGCGGAACAGATACGCAGTATTTT
CAISEVSGTDTQYF
>TRBV10-3|.|many|TRBJ2-1
TGTGCCATCAGTGAGGAGGGCGTCGAGCAGTTCTTC
CAISEEGVEQFF
>TRBV6-2/TRBV6-3|.|.|TRBJ1-1
TGTGCCAGCGCTGGTCCTCGGACACTGAACACTGAAGCTTTCTTT
CASAGPRTLNTEAFF
>TRBV12-3/TRBV12-4|.|.|TRBJ1-2
TGTGCCAGCAGCCATAATACCGCCGGGGGTAACTATGGCTACACCTTC
CASSHNTAGGNYGYTF
>TRBV29-1|.|few|TRBJ2-2
TGCAGCGTAAATGGGGGCACCGGGGAGCTGTTTTTT
CSVNGGTGELFF
>TRBV4-1|.|few|TRBJ1-4
TGCGCCAGCTACCCTTTGGGGTGGGGCACTAATGAAAAACTGTTTTTT
CASYPLGWGTNEKLFF
>TRBV7-3|TRBD1|many|TRBJ2-7
TGCGCCAGCAGCTTGGACAGGGGGCCCTACGAGCAGTACTTC
CASSLDRGPYEQYF
>TRBV5-1|TRBD1|.|TRBJ2-3
TGCGCCAGCAGCTACCAGGGGGCTGTAGATACGCAGTATTTT
CASSYQGAVDTQYF
>TRBV5-5|TRBD1|many|TRBJ1-6
TGTGCCAGCAGCGGGGACAGGAAAAATTCACCCCTCCACTTT
CASSGDRKNSPLHF
>TRBV9|.|few|TRBJ2-2
TGTGCCAGCAGCGTAGACCCCGGGCAGGCCGGGGAGCTGTTTTTT
CASSVDPGQAGELFF
>TRBV30|.|.|TRBJ1-6
TGTGCCTGGAGTGTATTAGGGGGGGATTCACCCCTCCACTTT
CAWSVLGGDSPLHF
>TRBV11-1|.|few|TRBJ1-1
TGTGCCAGCAGCTTAGGGGGAGGCGGTAAGGAGGGGCGTCTAGCCACTGAAGCTTTCTTT
CASSLGGGGKEGRLATEAFF
>TRBV7-2|.|few|TRBJ1-6
TGTGCCAGCAGCCCTCACCAGGGAAAATATAATTCACCCCTCCACTTT
CASSPHQGKYNSPLHF
>TRBV2|TRBD2|few|TRBJ2-1
TGTGCCAGCGTATTAGGACTAGCGGGGGTGGAGCAGTTCTTC
CASVLGLAGVEQFF
>TRBV11-2|TRBD1|.|TRBJ1-2
TGTGCCAGCAGCTCCTCCCGGACAGGGAATGACGGCTACACCTTC
CASSSSRTGNDGYTF
>TRBV6-4|.|.|TRBJ2-3
TGTGCCAGCAGTGACTCGGGGGGTGGTCCCACAGATACGCAGTATTTT
CASSDSGGGPTDTQYF
>TRBV27|.|.|TRBJ2-2
TGTGCCAGCAGTTTATTCGGCAGCCCGAACACCGGGGAGCTGTTTTTT
CASSLFGSPNTGELFF
>TRBV4-1|TRBD2|.|TRBJ2-3
TGCGCCAGCAGCCCTAGCGGGGAAACAGATACGCAGTATTTT
CASSPSGETDTQYF
>TRBV5-6|.|few|TRBJ1-2
TGTGCCAGCAGCCCCCCCGGAGCTGGGGACTATGGCTACACCTTC
CASSPPGAGDYGYTF
>TRBV4-1|TRBD1|few|TRBJ2-7
TGCGCCAGCAGCCACCCGACAGGGTACGCCGAGCAGTACTTC
CASSHPTGYAEQYF
>TRBV9|.|few|TRBJ2-1
TGTGCCAGCAGCGTAGACTCTTCGGTAGCCTCCTACAATGAGCAGTTCTTC
CASSVDSSVASYNEQFF
>TRBV5-1|.|.|TRBJ2-7
TGCGCCAGCAGCTTGGCCACCCATTACGAGCAGTACTTC
CASSLATHYEQYF
>TRBV6-2/TRBV6-3|.|.|TRBJ1-1
TGTGCCAGCAGCCGATCTTTTTCTTGGGGCACTGAAGCTTTCTTT
CASSRSFSWGTEAFF
>TRBV7-6|TRBD1|.|TRBJ2-7
TGTGCCAGCAGCTTAAATCCTGGGACAGGATTGGTTCCCCTTACCTACGAGCAGTACTTC
CASSLNPGTGLVPLTYEQYF
>TRBV7-2|.|once|TRBJ1-6
TGTGCCAGCAGCTTAGAAGTGTCCTCACCCCTCCACTTT
CASSLEVSSPLHF
>TRBV29-1|.|few|TRBJ1-5
TGCAGCGTTGCGGAAGGCAGCAATCAGCCCCAGCATTTT
CSVAEGSNQPQHF
>TRBV19|.|.|TRBJ2-1
TGTGCCAGTAGTGCCCCATACGGACCCCCCAGCTCCTACAATGAGCAGTTCTTC
CASSAPYGPPSSYNEQFF
>TRBV6-2/TRBV6-3|.|few|TRBJ2-1
TGTGCCAGCAGTTACCGAGGCCTGGAGTACAATGAGCAGTTCTTC
CASSYRGLEYNEQFF
>TRBV18|TRBD1|many|TRBJ2-2
TGTGCCAGCTCACTAACGACAGGGGTGAACACCGGGGAGCTGTTTTTT
CASSLTTGVNTGELFF
>TRBV3-1|TRBD1|few|TRBJ1-6
TGTGCCAGCAGCCCACGGACAGGGGAGAATTCACCCCTCCACTTT
CASSPRTGENSPLHF
>TRBV28|.|few|TRBJ2-3
TGTGCCAGCCCCCCAGGCGGGTCAGGGTCCACAGATACGCAGTATTTT
CASPPGGSGSTDTQYF
>TRBV24-1|.|.|TRBJ1-2
TGTGCCACCAGTGGACCGCGGGACTATGGCTACACCTTC
CATSGPRDYGYTF
>TRBV6-1|TRBD1|.|TRBJ1-2
TGTGCCAGCAGCCAATCCCCGGGACAGGGATCCTACACCTTC
CASSQSPGQGSYTF
>TRBV6-5|.|few|TRBJ1-6
TGTGCCAGCAGTTACTCGACAGTCCTTAATTCACCCCTCCACTTT
CASSYSTVLNSPLHF